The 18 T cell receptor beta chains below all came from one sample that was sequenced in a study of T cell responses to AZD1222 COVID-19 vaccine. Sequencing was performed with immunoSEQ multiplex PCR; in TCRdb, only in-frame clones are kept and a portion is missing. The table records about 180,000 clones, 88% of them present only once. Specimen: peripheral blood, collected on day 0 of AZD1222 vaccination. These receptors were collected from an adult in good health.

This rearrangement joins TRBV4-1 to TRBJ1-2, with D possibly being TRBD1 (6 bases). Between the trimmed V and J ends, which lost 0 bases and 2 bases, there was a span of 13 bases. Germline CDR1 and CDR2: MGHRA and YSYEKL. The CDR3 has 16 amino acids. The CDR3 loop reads CASSQEKAGANYGYTF. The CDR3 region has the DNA TGCGCCAGCAGCCAAGAAAAAGCGGGGGCAAACTATGGCTACACCTTC.

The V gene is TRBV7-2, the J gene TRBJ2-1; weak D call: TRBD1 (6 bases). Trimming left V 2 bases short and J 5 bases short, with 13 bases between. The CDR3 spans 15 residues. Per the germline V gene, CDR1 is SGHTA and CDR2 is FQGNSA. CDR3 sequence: CASSLIRGSHNEQFF. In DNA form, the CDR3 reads TGTGCCAGCAGCTTAATAAGGGGGAGTCACAATGAGCAGTTCTTC.

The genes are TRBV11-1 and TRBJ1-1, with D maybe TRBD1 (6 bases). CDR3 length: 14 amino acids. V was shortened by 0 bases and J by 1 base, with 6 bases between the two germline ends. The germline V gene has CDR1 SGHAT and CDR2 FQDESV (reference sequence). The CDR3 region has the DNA TGTGCCAGCAGCTTAGCACAGGGGAACACTGAAGCTTTCTTT. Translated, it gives CASSLAQGNTEAFF.

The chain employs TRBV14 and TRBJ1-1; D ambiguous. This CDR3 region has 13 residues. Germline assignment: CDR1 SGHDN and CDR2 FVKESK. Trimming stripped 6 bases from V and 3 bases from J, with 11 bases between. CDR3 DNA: TGTGCCAGCAGTATTCAGAGGGACACTGAAGCTTTCTTT. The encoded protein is CASSIQRDTEAFF.

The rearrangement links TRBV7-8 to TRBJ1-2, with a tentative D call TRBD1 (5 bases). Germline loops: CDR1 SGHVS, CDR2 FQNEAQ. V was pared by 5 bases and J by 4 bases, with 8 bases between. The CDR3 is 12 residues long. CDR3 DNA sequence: TGTGCCAGCAGCCCAGGGTCCTATGGCTACACCTTC. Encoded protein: CASSPGSYGYTF.

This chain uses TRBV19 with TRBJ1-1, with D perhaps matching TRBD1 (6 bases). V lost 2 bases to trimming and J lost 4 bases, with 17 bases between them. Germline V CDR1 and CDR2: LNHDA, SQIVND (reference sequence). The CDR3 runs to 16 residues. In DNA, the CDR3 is TGTGCCAGTAGTATACGACAGGTTTCTGTGCCCACTGAAGCTTTCTTT. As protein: CASSIRQVSVPTEAFF.

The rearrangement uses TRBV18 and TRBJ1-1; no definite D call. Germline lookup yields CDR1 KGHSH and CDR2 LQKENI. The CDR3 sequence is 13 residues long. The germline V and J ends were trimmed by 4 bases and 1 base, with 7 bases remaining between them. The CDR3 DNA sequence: TGTGCCAGCTCACAACAGCAGAACACTGAAGCTTTCTTT. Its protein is CASSQQQNTEAFF. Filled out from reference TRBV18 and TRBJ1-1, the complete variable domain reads NAGVMQNPRHLVRRRGQEARLRCSPMKGHSHVYWYRQLPEEGLKFMVYLQKENIIDESGMPKERFSAEFPKEGPSILRIQQVVRGDSAAYFCASSQQQNTEAFFGQGTRLTVV.

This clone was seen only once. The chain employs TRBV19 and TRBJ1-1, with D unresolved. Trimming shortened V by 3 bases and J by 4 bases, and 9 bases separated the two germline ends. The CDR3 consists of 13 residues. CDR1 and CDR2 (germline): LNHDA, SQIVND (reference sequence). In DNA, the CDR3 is TGTGCCAGTAGTATGGGAGCCGGCACTGAAGCTTTCTTT. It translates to CASSMGAGTEAFF.

CDR3 in DNA: TGCAGCGTTGAATGGGGAACCAACTATGGCTACACCTTC. It yields the protein CSVEWGTNYGYTF. The rearrangement links TRBV29-1 to TRBJ1-2; D unresolved. This CDR3 has 13 amino acids. V lost 2 bases and J 2 bases, leaving 9 bases between the germline ends. CDR1 is SQVTM and CDR2 is ANQGSEA in the germline V gene.

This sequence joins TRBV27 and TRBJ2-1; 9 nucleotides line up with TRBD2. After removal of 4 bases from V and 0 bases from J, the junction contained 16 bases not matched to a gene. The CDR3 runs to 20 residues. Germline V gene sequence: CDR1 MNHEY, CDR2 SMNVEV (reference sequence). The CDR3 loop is CASSSPAVRREGISYNEQFF. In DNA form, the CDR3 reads TGTGCCAGCAGTTCCCCTGCCGTGAGGCGGGAGGGAATCTCCTACAATGAGCAGTTCTTC.

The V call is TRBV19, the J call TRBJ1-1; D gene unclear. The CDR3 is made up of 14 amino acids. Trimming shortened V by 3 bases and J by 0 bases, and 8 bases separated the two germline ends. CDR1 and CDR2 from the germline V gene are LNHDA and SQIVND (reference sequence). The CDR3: CASSIYSMNTEAFF. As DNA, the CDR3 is TGTGCCAGTAGTATCTACAGCATGAACACTGAAGCTTTCTTT.

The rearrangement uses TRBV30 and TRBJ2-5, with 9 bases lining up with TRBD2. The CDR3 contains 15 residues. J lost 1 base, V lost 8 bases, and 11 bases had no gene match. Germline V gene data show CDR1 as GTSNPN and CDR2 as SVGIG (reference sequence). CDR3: CAQGSSGGFQETQYF. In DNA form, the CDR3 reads TGTGCCCAGGGAAGTAGCGGGGGCTTCCAAGAGACCCAGTACTTC.

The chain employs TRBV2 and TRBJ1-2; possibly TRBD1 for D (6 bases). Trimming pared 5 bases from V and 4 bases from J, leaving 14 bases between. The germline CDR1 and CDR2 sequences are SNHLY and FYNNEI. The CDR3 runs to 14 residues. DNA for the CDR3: TGTGCCAGCAGTCCTCGGGGGGCCCCCTATGGCTACACCTTC. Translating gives CASSPRGAPYGYTF. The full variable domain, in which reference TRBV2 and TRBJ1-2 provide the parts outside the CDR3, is EPEVTQTPSHQVTQMGQEVILRCVPISNHLYFYWYRQILGQKVEFLVSFYNNEISEKSEIFDDQFSVERPDGSNFTLKIRSTKLEDSAMYFCASSPRGAPYGYTFGSGTRLTVV.

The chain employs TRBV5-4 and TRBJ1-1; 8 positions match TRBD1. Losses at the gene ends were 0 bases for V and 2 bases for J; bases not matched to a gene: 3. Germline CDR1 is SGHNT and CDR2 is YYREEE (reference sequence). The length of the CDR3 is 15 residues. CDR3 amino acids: CASSLGQGANTEAFF. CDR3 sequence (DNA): TGTGCCAGCAGCTTGGGCCAGGGGGCTAACACTGAAGCTTTCTTT.

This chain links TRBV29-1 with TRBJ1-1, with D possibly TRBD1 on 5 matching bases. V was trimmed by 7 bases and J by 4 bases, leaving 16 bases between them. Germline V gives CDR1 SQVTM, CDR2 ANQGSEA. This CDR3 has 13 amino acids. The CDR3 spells CSAGGGGGTEAFF. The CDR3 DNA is TGCAGCGCCGGGGGTGGAGGCGGCACTGAAGCTTTCTTT.

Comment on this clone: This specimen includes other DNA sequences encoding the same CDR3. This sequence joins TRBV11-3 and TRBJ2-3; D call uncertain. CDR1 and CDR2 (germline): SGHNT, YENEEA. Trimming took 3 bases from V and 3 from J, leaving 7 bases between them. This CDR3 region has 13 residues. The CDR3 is CASSLGRTDTQYF. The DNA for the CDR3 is TGTGCCAGCAGCTTGGGTAGAACAGATACGCAGTATTTT.

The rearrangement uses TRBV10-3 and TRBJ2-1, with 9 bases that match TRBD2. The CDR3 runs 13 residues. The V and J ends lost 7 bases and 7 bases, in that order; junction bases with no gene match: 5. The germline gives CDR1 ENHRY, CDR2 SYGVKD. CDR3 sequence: CAITPGLANEQFF. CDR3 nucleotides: TGTGCCATCACTCCGGGACTAGCAAATGAGCAGTTCTTC.

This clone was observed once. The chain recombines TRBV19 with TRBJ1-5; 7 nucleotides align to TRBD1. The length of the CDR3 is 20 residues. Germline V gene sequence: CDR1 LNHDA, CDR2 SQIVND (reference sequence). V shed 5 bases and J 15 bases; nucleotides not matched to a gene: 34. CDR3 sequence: CASSGPDSNQKGDKGGRPHF. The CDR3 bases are TGTGCCAGTAGTGGTCCGGACAGCAATCAGAAGGGTGATAAAGGGGGCCGGCCGCATTTT.